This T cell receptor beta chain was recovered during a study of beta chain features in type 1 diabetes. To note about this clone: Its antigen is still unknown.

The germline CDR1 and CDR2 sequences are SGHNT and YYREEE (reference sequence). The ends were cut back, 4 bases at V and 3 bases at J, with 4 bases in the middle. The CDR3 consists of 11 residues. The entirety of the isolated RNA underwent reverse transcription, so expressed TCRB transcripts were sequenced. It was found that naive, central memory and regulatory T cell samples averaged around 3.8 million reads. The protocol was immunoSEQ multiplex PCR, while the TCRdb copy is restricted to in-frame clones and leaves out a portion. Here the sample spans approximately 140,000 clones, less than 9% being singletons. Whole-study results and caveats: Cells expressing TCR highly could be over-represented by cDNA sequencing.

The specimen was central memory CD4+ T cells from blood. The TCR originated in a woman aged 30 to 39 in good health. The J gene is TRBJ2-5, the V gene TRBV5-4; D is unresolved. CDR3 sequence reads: CASSVKETQYF. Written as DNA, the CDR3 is TGTGCCAGCAGCGTAAAAGAGACCCAGTACTTC.